A selection of T cell receptor beta chains follows, all from one sample in a study of cytomegalovirus exposure and HLA in healthy donors. Profiled with immunoSEQ multiplex PCR; TCRdb holds only in-frame clones, not every one. The sample lists roughly 77,000 clones; roughly four fifths were seen once. Input material: PBMCs. These receptors all stem from a man between 35 and 55 years old in good health and CMV-seronegative. CDR3s include the opening cysteine and the closing phenylalanine or tryptophan. The D gene is left open where the match is weak. Clone size is stated in some rows and not others, as once, few, many or a class when expanded.

DNA	CDR3	size	V	J	D
TGTGCCAGCAGCCGCTCCGACTCTTTCAACTATGGCTACACCTTC	CASSRSDSFNYGYTF	NA	TRBV6-5	TRBJ1-2	NA
TGTGCTTCCAAACGGGGCTCTGGAAACACCATATATTTT	CASKRGSGNTIYF	NA	TRBV27	TRBJ1-3	NA
TGTGCCAGCAGTTCGCGTGGAGATACGCAGTATTTT	CASSSRGDTQYF	NA	TRBV6-1	TRBJ2-3	NA
TGTGCCAGCAGCGGAACAGGGGCCTACAATGAGCAGTTCTTC	CASSGTGAYNEQFF	NA	TRBV9	TRBJ2-1	TRBD1
TGTGCCAGCAGCTACACGGGGAGTAGCGGGAGGCCATGGGAGCAGTACTTC	CASSYTGSSGRPWEQYF	NA	TRBV13	TRBJ2-7	TRBD2
TGTGCCAGCAGCGTAGGGGCTAGCGACTACACAGATACGCAGTATTTT	CASSVGASDYTDTQYF	NA	TRBV9	TRBJ2-3	NA
TGTGCCAGCAGTTTGCGCAGGGGGCGATTTAATGAAAAACTGTTTTTT	CASSLRRGRFNEKLFF	NA	TRBV27	TRBJ1-4	TRBD1
TGTGCCAGCAGACACAGACTAGCGGGAGACGAGCAGTACTTC	CASRHRLAGDEQYF	few	TRBV13	TRBJ2-7	TRBD2
TGTGCCAGTAGCCTGACTAGCGGGCTGTACAATGAGCAGTTCTTC	CASSLTSGLYNEQFF	NA	TRBV19	TRBJ2-1	TRBD2
TGTGCCAGCAGTTTGAACACAGGGGGCTCTGGAAACACCATATATTTT	CASSLNTGGSGNTIYF	NA	TRBV28	TRBJ1-3	TRBD1
TGTGCCAGCAGCCAAGTGGGCCAGACAACTAATGAAAAACTGTTTTTT	CASSQVGQTTNEKLFF	NA	TRBV4-2	TRBJ1-4	NA
TGTGCCAGTAGACAGGACAGGCTCCTTTATGGCTACACCTTC	CASRQDRLLYGYTF	NA	TRBV19	TRBJ1-2	TRBD1
TGTGCCAGCTCACTGCGAAGGGGCGGCATCGGGGAGCTGTTTTTT	CASSLRRGGIGELFF	NA	TRBV2	TRBJ2-2	NA
TGTGCCAGCAGCTTAGGGGGTAAGGGGGCAGCTGGCTACACCTTC	CASSLGGKGAAGYTF	once	TRBV7-2	TRBJ1-2	TRBD1
TGTGCCAGCAGTGACTTCGAGCAGTACTTC	CASSDFEQYF	NA	TRBV28	TRBJ2-7	NA
TGTGCCAGTAGTGAAGTCCCCGAGGGGACCCAGTACTTC	CASSEVPEGTQYF	NA	TRBV19	TRBJ2-5	NA
TGCGCCAGCAGCCAAGATCGTGGGACAGGGAAGTACGAGCAGTACTTC	CASSQDRGTGKYEQYF	NA	TRBV4-3	TRBJ2-7	TRBD1
TGTGCCAGCAGTATCCCGGACAGGGCTGCTAATGAAAAACTGTTTTTT	CASSIPDRAANEKLFF	NA	TRBV28	TRBJ1-4	TRBD1
TGTGCCAGCAGCTTAGTAGGCAGGGGGTACAATCAGCCCCAGCATTTT	CASSLVGRGYNQPQHF	NA	TRBV7-8	TRBJ1-5	TRBD1
TGTGCCAGCAGTTACTCTAGCGGGAGTGCAGATACGCAGTATTTT	CASSYSSGSADTQYF	NA	TRBV6-5	TRBJ2-3	TRBD2
TGTGCCAGCAGCTTAGTAAGCTCCTTTCAATATGGCTACACCTTC	CASSLVSSFQYGYTF	NA	TRBV5-6	TRBJ1-2	NA
TGTGCCAGCAGTTCCTCAGGGAGCAATCAGCCCCAGCATTTT	CASSSSGSNQPQHF	NA	TRBV28	TRBJ1-5	NA
TGTGCCAGCAGTCCCTACCGGACTAGCGGGAGGGGAGAGACCCAGTACTTC	CASSPYRTSGRGETQYF	NA	TRBV27	TRBJ2-5	TRBD2
TGTGCCAGCAGCGTGAGTAGCGGGTACAATGAGCAGTTCTTC	CASSVSSGYNEQFF	once	TRBV9	TRBJ2-1	TRBD2
TGTGCCAGCAGTTTAGATGGACAGCCAGTCTCTGGGGCCAACGTCCTGACTTTC	CASSLDGQPVSGANVLTF	NA	TRBV27	TRBJ2-6	NA
TGTGCCAGCAGCTTAGGGGCGGGAGCTCGAGAGCAGTACTTC	CASSLGAGAREQYF	NA	TRBV7-3	TRBJ2-7	TRBD2
TGCGCCAGCAGCTTGGCAGGGAAGGGAACAGATACGCAGTATTTT	CASSLAGKGTDTQYF	NA	TRBV5-1	TRBJ2-3	NA
TGCAGTGCTAGGGACAGTGAGACCCAGTACTTC	CSARDSETQYF	NA	TRBV20-1	TRBJ2-5	NA
TGCGCCAGCAGCTTGGCCGGGGGGCAACGTGAAGCTTTCTTT	CASSLAGGQREAFF	NA	TRBV5-1	TRBJ1-1	NA
TGTGCCAGCAGGTGGGGGGTTTCCTCTAGCACAGATACGCAGTATTTT	CASRWGVSSSTDTQYF	NA	TRBV2	TRBJ2-3	NA
TGCAGCGTTGAAGGTGAGCACTCCTACAATGAGCAGTTCTTC	CSVEGEHSYNEQFF	NA	TRBV29-1	TRBJ2-1	NA
TGTGCCAGCAGCCACAGGGGGTTGGTTCAAGAGACCCAGTACTTC	CASSHRGLVQETQYF	NA	TRBV14	TRBJ2-5	TRBD1
TGTGCCAGCAGTTTCCCCGGGACTAGCGGGATCTATGAGCAGTTCTTC	CASSFPGTSGIYEQFF	NA	TRBV6-5	TRBJ2-1	TRBD2
TGTGCCAGCGAAGGGGGACAGAATTTCTACGAGCAGTACTTC	CASEGGQNFYEQYF	NA	TRBV28	TRBJ2-7	TRBD1
TGCAGCGCTAGGGAAGGGGGCGAGCAGTACTTC	CSAREGGEQYF	NA	TRBV29-1	TRBJ2-7	NA
TGTGCCAGCAGCCGGACAGTCGGAACCTACGAGCAGTACTTC	CASSRTVGTYEQYF	NA	TRBV7-6	TRBJ2-7	NA
TGTGCCAGTAGTGATCAGGGTTCCGCCGAGCAGTACTTC	CASSDQGSAEQYF	NA	TRBV19	TRBJ2-7	NA
TGTGCCAGCAGTATGGGAGGCGGGACAGATACGCAGTATTTT	CASSMGGGTDTQYF	few	TRBV9	TRBJ2-3	NA
TGTGCCAGCACCACAGGGGCTAATCAGCCCCAGCATTTT	CASTTGANQPQHF	NA	TRBV6-4	TRBJ1-5	TRBD1
TGCAGCGTTGCGCAGGGAAACACCATATATTTT	CSVAQGNTIYF	once	TRBV29-1	TRBJ1-3	NA
TGCAGCGTTGGGAGACGGAGGGAATCCTACGAGCAGTACTTC	CSVGRRRESYEQYF	NA	TRBV29-1	TRBJ2-7	NA
TGCGCCAGCAGCTTAGGGGCCGGGACTAGCCGAAACAATGAGCAGTTCTTC	CASSLGAGTSRNNEQFF	NA	TRBV5-1	TRBJ2-1	TRBD2
TGCAGTGGGGACAGAGAAGAGACCCAGTACTTC	CSGDREETQYF	NA	TRBV20-1	TRBJ2-5	TRBD1